The 14 T cell receptor beta chains listed next were all sequenced from one sample in a study of CD8 T cells in Susac syndrome. Reverse transcription of roughly 0.5 to 1 ug RNA was carried out with random hexamers. MiXCR was run by TCRdb on the immunoSEQ multiplex PCR reads, yielding one entry per CDR3 protein. The profile shows about 300,000 distinct CDR3 sequences, 92% of them singletons. Sequencing was performed on CD4+ T cells from PBMCs. The receptors were gathered from a human donor with multiple sclerosis.

This sequence joins TRBV10-3 and TRBJ2-7; the D is unclear. The V and J ends lost 6 bases and 7 bases respectively, with 10 bases between them. Germline values: CDR1 ENHRY, CDR2 SYGVKD. The CDR3 is 11 amino acids. For the CDR3, the DNA is TGTGCCATCAGCCCGGGTGAGGAGCAGTACTTC. It codes for CAISPGEEQYF.

DNA of the CDR3: TGTGCCTGCCCACGGGGGCCCACTACGCATTCACCCCTCCACTTT. Translating gives CACPRGPTTHSPLHF. V usage is TRBV30 and J usage is TRBJ1-6, with D possibly matching TRBD1 (6 bases). CDR3 length: 15 residues. Germline CDR1 GTSNPN, CDR2 SVGIG (reference sequence). V was cut by 6 bases and J by 8 bases, with 20 bases left in between.

The chain couples TRBV6-1 to TRBJ1-2; TRBD1 matches at 9 bases. V lost 7 bases and J lost 4; bases outside the gene matches: 13. In germline, CDR1 is MNHNS, CDR2 SASEGT. This CDR3 is 16 amino acids long. CDR3 in DNA: TGTGCCAGCACTAATGGGGGGACAGGGCCAGTCTATGGCTACACCTTC. Amino acids: CASTNGGTGPVYGYTF.

The CDR3 bases are TGTGCCAGCAGTCGACAGGGTCGGGCTTTCTTT. It yields the protein CASSRQGRAFF. J is TRBJ1-1 and V is TRBV6-5; 7 bases map to TRBD1. Trimming took 5 bases from V and 11 from J; bases not matched to a gene: 5. The CDR3 runs to 11 residues. From germline, CDR1 is MNHEY and CDR2 SVGAGI.

The chain recombines TRBV28 with TRBJ2-1, with 10 bases aligning to TRBD2. V lost 3 bases to trimming and J lost 9 bases; unmatched junction nucleotides: 5. CDR1 and CDR2 (germline): MDHEN, SYDVKM. The CDR3 length is 14 residues. Here the CDR3 DNA reads TGTGCCAGCAGTTTGTGGAGCGGGAGGGGTGAGCAGTTCTTC. Translated: CASSLWSGRGEQFF.

The chain employs TRBV2 and TRBJ2-2; 7 bases agree with TRBD1. Trimming cost V 7 bases and J 4 bases; bases outside gene matches: 3. The CDR3 has 13 amino acids. Looked up from germline, CDR1 is SNHLY and CDR2 is FYNNEI. The CDR3 DNA follows: TGTGCCAGCATTGGGACAGCCACCGGGGAGCTGTTTTTT. It encodes CASIGTATGELFF.

The chain combines TRBV29-1 with TRBJ2-5; unclear D gene. Germline V gene sequence: CDR1 SQVTM, CDR2 ANQGSEA. The CDR3 loop spans 14 amino acids. Trimming took off 4 bases at V and 0 bases at J, with 12 bases between the two ends. The CDR3: CSVVFTAHQETQYF. The CDR3 DNA sequence: TGCAGCGTTGTTTTCACCGCACACCAAGAGACCCAGTACTTC.

V and J are TRBV12-3 or TRBV12-4 and TRBJ2-7, with D perhaps matching TRBD2 (6 bases). The CDR3 is 15 amino acids. V was trimmed by 5 bases and J by 3 bases, leaving 17 bases between them. The CDR3 bases are TGTGCCAGCAGTCCGACTAGAGGGGTAGGCTACGAGCAGTACTTC. Translation gives CASSPTRGVGYEQYF.

This chain uses TRBV12-3 or TRBV12-4 with TRBJ2-5; the D gene is possibly TRBD2 (6 bases). Trimming shortened V by 7 bases and J by 9 bases, and 18 bases separated the two germline ends. The CDR3 spans 13 residues. For the CDR3, the DNA is TGTGCCAGCACTTCCCGGGGGAATAGGGCCCAGTACTTC. Residues: CASTSRGNRAQYF.

This clonotype was counted only a few times. The chain carries TRBV7-3 and TRBJ1-1; D is ambiguous. Trimming left V 5 bases short and J 0 bases short, with 7 bases between. Germline loops: CDR1 SGHTA, CDR2 FQGTGA. CDR3 size: 13 residues. CDR3 protein: CASSRDLNTEAFF. The CDR3 nucleotides read TGTGCCAGCAGCAGGGATTTGAACACTGAAGCTTTCTTT.

This clonotype was detected only once. The chain has TRBV18 and TRBJ1-6; a possible D gene is TRBD1 (5 bases). This CDR3 has 13 residues. V lost 2 bases, J lost 7 bases, and 6 bases lay in between. Germline CDR1 KGHSH, CDR2 LQKENI. The CDR3 protein is CASSPGGNSPLHF. The CDR3 nucleotides read TGTGCCAGCTCACCAGGGGGGAATTCACCCCTCCACTTT.

J is TRBJ1-2 and V is TRBV7-9; TRBD1 aligns across 8 bases. Germline CDR1 SEHNR, CDR2 FQNEAQ (reference sequence). The CDR3 has 17 amino acids. The junction had 16 bases not matched to a gene; V was cut back by 3 bases and J by 7 bases. DNA of the CDR3: TGTGCCAGCAGCTTTGGCGATCCCGGACAGGGCCGTCGTGGCTACACCTTC. Protein: CASSFGDPGQGRRGYTF. Full variable domain (remainder filled in from reference TRBV7-9 and TRBJ1-2): DTGVSQNPRHKITKRGQNVTFRCDPISEHNRLYWYRQTLGQGPEFLTYFQNEAQLEKSRLLSDRFSAERPKGSFSTLEIQRTEQGDSAMYLCASSFGDPGQGRRGYTFGSGTRLTVV.

The CDR3 reads CASSLIAGTASTEAFF. CDR3 DNA: TGTGCCAGCTCACTTATTGCCGGGACAGCCTCCACTGAAGCTTTCTTT. The chain uses TRBV18 and TRBJ1-1; 7 bases line up with TRBD1. Trimming at V came to 4 bases and at J to 4 bases, leaving 12 bases not matched to a gene. The CDR3 totals 16 residues. The germline V gene encodes CDR1 KGHSH and CDR2 LQKENI. The full variable domain, its missing parts supplied by reference TRBV18 and TRBJ1-1, is NAGVMQNPRHLVRRRGQEARLRCSPMKGHSHVYWYRQLPEEGLKFMVYLQKENIIDESGMPKERFSAEFPKEGPSILRIQQVVRGDSAAYFCASSLIAGTASTEAFFGQGTRLTVV.

This rearrangement joins TRBV4-3 to TRBJ2-1; 14 nucleotides agree with TRBD2. V shed 5 bases and J 3 bases; nucleotides not matched to a gene: 3. Looked up from germline, CDR1 is LGHNA and CDR2 is YSLEER. This CDR3 region has 16 residues. CDR3 in DNA: TGCGCCAGCAGCTATGGGACTAGCGGGAGCTACAATGAGCAGTTCTTC. It specifies CASSYGTSGSYNEQFF.